This record looks at one T cell receptor (beta chain) sequence and its context. Using immunoSEQ multiplex PCR, the repertoire was profiled, and TCRdb retains in-frame clones only, with some absent. The table includes roughly 1.4 million clones, approximately 98.5% detected once. Each of the donors was a healthy adult who was HIV-negative and had not had a recent acute infection or vaccination. This sample was included in a study of shared clonotypes between healthy human individuals. The CDR3 sequence is 13 residues long. V lost 11 bases and J 0 bases, leaving 14 bases between the germline ends. The germline gives CDR1 SNHLY, CDR2 FYNNEI.

The gene calls are TRBV2 and TRBJ2-7, with D uncertain. The sequence was collected from a man aged 30-40 years in good health. The specimen sequenced was naive CD4+ T cells sorted from blood. Specified subset: CD45RA+ positively selected. The CDR3 region is CACRRASSYEQYF. The CDR3 coding sequence is TGTGCCTGTCGACGGGCCAGCTCCTACGAGCAGTACTTC.